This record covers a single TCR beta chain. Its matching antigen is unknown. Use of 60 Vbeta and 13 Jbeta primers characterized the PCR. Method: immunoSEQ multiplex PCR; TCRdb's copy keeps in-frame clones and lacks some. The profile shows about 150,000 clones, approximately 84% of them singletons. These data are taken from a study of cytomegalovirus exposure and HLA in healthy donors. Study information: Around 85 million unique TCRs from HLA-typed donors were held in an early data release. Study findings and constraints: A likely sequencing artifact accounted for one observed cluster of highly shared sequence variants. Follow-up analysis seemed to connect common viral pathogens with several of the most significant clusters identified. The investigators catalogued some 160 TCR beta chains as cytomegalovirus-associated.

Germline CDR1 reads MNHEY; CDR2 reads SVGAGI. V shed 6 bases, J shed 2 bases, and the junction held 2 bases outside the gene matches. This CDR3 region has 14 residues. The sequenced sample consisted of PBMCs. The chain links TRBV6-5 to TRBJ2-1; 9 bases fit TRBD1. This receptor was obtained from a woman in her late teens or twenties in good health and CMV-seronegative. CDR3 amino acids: CASRGTGPYNEQFF. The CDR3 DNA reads TGTGCCAGCAGGGGGACAGGGCCCTACAATGAGCAGTTCTTC.